A selection of T cell receptor beta chains follows, all from one sample in a study of blood T cell repertoires in COVID-19. Here immunoSEQ multiplex PCR was the method, and the copy in TCRdb shows in-frame clones only, minus some. In the table there are a few hundred thousand clones, 82% of which are singletons. Specimen: peripheral blood. Every receptor here comes from a woman younger than 30 with acute or convalescent COVID-19. The CDR3 runs from the conserved cysteine through the conserved F or W. A D gene is named only where the DNA matches it firmly. Rows may omit the clone size; those that give it use once, few, many or a size class.

CDR3: CASRRAGGGAETQYF; DNA: TGTGCCAGCAGGCGGGCAGGGGGTGGCGCGGAGACCCAGTACTTC; D: TRBD1; V: TRBV27; J: TRBJ2-5; size: .
CDR3: CSVEDWVGTQYF; DNA: TGCAGCGTTGAAGACTGGGTCGGGACGCAGTATTTT; D: .; V: TRBV29-1; J: TRBJ2-3; size: .
CDR3: CASSQGTQGSYGYTF; DNA: TGCGCCAGCAGCCAAGGTACCCAGGGATCCTATGGCTACACCTTC; D: .; V: TRBV4-3; J: TRBJ1-2; size: once
CDR3: CSASLTGGVNTEAFF; DNA: TGCAGTGCTAGTCTCACAGGGGGAGTGAACACTGAAGCTTTCTTT; D: TRBD1; V: TRBV20-1; J: TRBJ1-1; size: few
CDR3: CASSQGQGVSYEQYF; DNA: TGCGCCAGCAGCCAAGGACAGGGGGTTTCCTACGAGCAGTACTTC; D: TRBD1; V: TRBV4-3; J: TRBJ2-7; size: .
CDR3: CASSLGPDSEYYEQYF; DNA: TGCGCCAGCAGCTTGGGCCCGGACAGCGAATACTACGAGCAGTACTTC; D: .; V: TRBV5-1; J: TRBJ2-7; size: .
CDR3: CASSLEVGDVPSYGYTF; DNA: TGTGCCAGCAGCTTGGAGGTAGGGGATGTCCCTTCCTATGGCTACACCTTC; D: .; V: TRBV5-4; J: TRBJ1-2; size: .
CDR3: CASSTLNGTDYEQYF; DNA: TGTGCCAGCAGCACTCTAAACGGGACAGATTACGAGCAGTACTTC; D: TRBD1; V: TRBV28; J: TRBJ2-7; size: .
CDR3: CASSQDLAEVIGYGYTF; DNA: TGTGCCAGCAGCCAAGATTTAGCTGAGGTGATTGGCTATGGCTACACCTTC; D: .; V: TRBV14; J: TRBJ1-2; size: .
CDR3: CASSQETGIGNQPQHF; DNA: TGTGCCAGCAGCCAAGAAACAGGGATCGGAAATCAGCCCCAGCATTTT; D: .; V: TRBV27; J: TRBJ1-5; size: .
CDR3: CASSRIPGAGAAYEQYF; DNA: TGCGCCAGCAGCCGAATTCCCGGTGCGGGAGCCGCCTACGAGCAGTACTTC; D: TRBD2; V: TRBV5-1; J: TRBJ2-7; size: .
CDR3: CASSDGTGNQPQHF; DNA: TGTGCCAGCTCAGACGGGACAGGCAATCAGCCCCAGCATTTT; D: TRBD1; V: TRBV18; J: TRBJ1-5; size: .
CDR3: CASSALSKDEQFF; DNA: TGTGCCAGCAGTGCACTAAGTAAGGATGAGCAGTTCTTC; D: .; V: TRBV6-4; J: TRBJ2-1; size: .
CDR3: CASSLRQGSPKLFF; DNA: TGTGCCAGCAGTTTACGACAGGGTTCTCCAAAACTGTTTTTT; D: TRBD1; V: TRBV28; J: TRBJ1-4; size: few
CDR3: CASSFGSGKPQHF; DNA: TGTGCCAGCAGTTTCGGGAGTGGGAAGCCCCAGCATTTT; D: .; V: TRBV28; J: TRBJ1-5; size: .
CDR3: CASRAIRDSNSPLHF; DNA: TGTGCCAGCAGGGCAATCCGGGACAGTAATTCACCCCTCCACTTT; D: TRBD1; V: TRBV2; J: TRBJ1-6; size: .
CDR3: CASSLTGPSGANVLTF; DNA: TGTGCCAGCAGTTTGACAGGGCCCTCTGGGGCCAACGTCCTGACTTTC; D: TRBD1; V: TRBV6-5; J: TRBJ2-6; size: .
CDR3: CSVDPRGDTQYF; DNA: TGCAGCGTTGACCCCAGGGGGGATACGCAGTATTTT; D: TRBD1; V: TRBV29-1; J: TRBJ2-3; size: once
CDR3: CASSETDPGELFF; DNA: TGTGCCAGCAGTGAGACTGATCCCGGGGAGCTGTTTTTT; D: .; V: TRBV6-4; J: TRBJ2-2; size: .
CDR3: CASSQDLAGPQRTQYF; DNA: TGCGCCAGCAGCCAAGACCTAGCGGGACCCCAACGGACCCAGTACTTC; D: TRBD2; V: TRBV4-3; J: TRBJ2-5; size: once
CDR3: CASSQDRGRAQHF; DNA: TGCGCCAGCAGCCAAGACCGGGGTCGGGCCCAGCATTTT; D: .; V: TRBV4-3; J: TRBJ1-5; size: .
CDR3: CASRSGILNEKLFF; DNA: TGTGCCAGCAGGTCAGGGATCCTTAATGAAAAACTGTTTTTT; D: .; V: TRBV6-6; J: TRBJ1-4; size: .
CDR3: CASSFGQAGGEQFF; DNA: TGTGCCAGCAGTTTCGGGCAAGCGGGAGGTGAGCAGTTCTTC; D: TRBD2; V: TRBV27; J: TRBJ2-1; size: .
CDR3: CASNRDSSFGYTF; DNA: TGTGCCAGCAATCGGGACAGTAGCTTTGGCTACACCTTC; D: TRBD1; V: TRBV28; J: TRBJ1-2; size: .
CDR3: CASSQEGGLAGGRYNEQFF; DNA: TGCGCCAGCAGCCAAGAAGGGGGACTAGCGGGAGGTAGATACAATGAGCAGTTCTTC; D: TRBD2; V: TRBV4-3; J: TRBJ2-1; size: .
CDR3: CATSKQGAGETQYF; DNA: TGTGCCACCAGCAAACAGGGGGCTGGAGAGACCCAGTACTTC; D: TRBD1; V: TRBV15; J: TRBJ2-5; size: .
CDR3: CASSLRGRVLAVQETQYF; DNA: TGTGCCAGCAGCTTACGGGGTCGCGTACTAGCGGTCCAAGAGACCCAGTACTTC; D: TRBD2; V: TRBV11-2; J: TRBJ2-5; size: few
CDR3: CASSHGQGTEQYF; DNA: TGTGCCAGCAGCCACGGACAGGGGACCGAGCAGTACTTC; D: TRBD1; V: TRBV7-3; J: TRBJ2-7; size: once
CDR3: CATSDLAPVLGDRCNEQFF; DNA: TGTGCCACCAGTGATTTGGCCCCGGTTCTGGGAGACAGGTGCAATGAGCAGTTCTTC; D: .; V: TRBV24-1; J: TRBJ2-1; size: .
CDR3: CASSPTQEKLFF; DNA: TGTGCCAGCTCACCGACACAAGAAAAACTGTTTTTT; D: .; V: TRBV18; J: TRBJ1-4; size: .
CDR3: CATLYRGSYNSPLHF; DNA: TGTGCCACCCTCTACCGTGGCTCCTATAATTCACCCCTCCACTTT; D: .; V: TRBV28; J: TRBJ1-6; size: many
CDR3: CASSLGGSGYNEQFF; DNA: TGCGCCAGCAGCTTGGGCGGGAGTGGCTACAATGAGCAGTTCTTC; D: TRBD2; V: TRBV5-1; J: TRBJ2-1; size: .
CDR3: CASSKGGPRSAPQHF; DNA: TGTGCCAGCAGCAAGGGGGGACCCAGGAGCGCGCCCCAGCATTTT; D: .; V: TRBV21-1; J: TRBJ1-5; size: .